These 31 T cell receptor beta chains share one sample of origin, sequenced in a study of T cells in Graves' hyperthyroidism and ophthalmopathy. RNA transcripts yielded amplified TCR beta CDR3 regions. Using the HTBI primer set, a first-round RT-PCR was run on the TCR CDR3. One entry per CDR3 protein results from TCRdb running MiXCR on the multiplex PCR reads. Of approximately 600,000 distinct CDR3 sequences listed, roughly 20% are singletons. Sequenced: blood. These receptors all stem from a man aged 25 to 40 with Graves' ophthalmopathy.

This clonotype was recorded once. The genes are TRBV28 and TRBJ2-7; D is tentatively TRBD1 or TRBD2 (5 bases each). This CDR3 has 14 amino acids. Germline CDR1 reads MDHEN; CDR2 reads SYDVKM. V dropped 1 base and J dropped 3 bases, with 10 bases sitting between them. Here the CDR3 reads CASSLYIGGYEQYF. CDR3 bases: TGTGCCAGCAGTTTATACATTGGGGGCTACGAGCAGTACTTC.

This clonotype appeared many times. The DNA of the CDR3 is TGTGCCAGCAGCCATGACAGGGTTTCAGATACGCAGTATTTT. This encodes CASSHDRVSDTQYF. The chain couples TRBV11-2 to TRBJ2-3; 7 nucleotides match TRBD1. The CDR3 is 14 amino acids. Trimming took 5 bases from V and 4 from J; bases not matched to a gene: 6. Germline V lookup: CDR1 SGHAT, CDR2 FQNNGV. Supplemented by reference TRBV11-2 and TRBJ2-3, the full variable domain reads EAGVAQSPRYKIIEKRQSVAFWCNPISGHATLYWYQQILGQGPKLLIQFQNNGVVDDSQLPKDRFSAERLKGVDSTLKIQPAKLEDSAVYLCASSHDRVSDTQYFGPGTRLTVL.

The gene calls are TRBV6-1 and TRBJ2-5; no clear D gene. Germline V gene sequence: CDR1 MNHNS, CDR2 SASEGT. The V and J ends lost 8 bases and 3 bases respectively, with 4 bases between them. The CDR3 runs 10 residues. CDR3 DNA: TGTGCCAGCGGTAAAGAGACCCAGTACTTC. Encoded protein: CASGKETQYF.

This clonotype was observed a few times. The chain has TRBV24-1 and TRBJ2-3; D gene uncertain. The CDR3 spans 16 residues. V dropped 5 bases and J dropped 4 bases, with 18 bases sitting between them. The germline gives CDR1 KGHDR, CDR2 SFDVKD. CDR3 loop: CATSGASRASADTQYF. The CDR3 bases are TGTGCCACCAGTGGAGCGTCTAGAGCGAGCGCAGATACGCAGTATTTT.

The gene calls are TRBV10-2 and TRBJ1-1; the D is unclear. V was cut by 2 bases and J by 4 bases, with 11 bases left in between. The CDR3 extends over 14 amino acids. Germline values: CDR1 WSHSY, CDR2 SAAADI. Written as DNA, the CDR3 is TGCGCCAGCAGTGAGGGGGTTAGGTTCACTGAAGCTTTCTTT. It codes for CASSEGVRFTEAFF.

The gene calls are TRBV18 and TRBJ2-5; no clear D. Trimming shortened V by 1 base and J by 1 base, and 7 bases separated the two germline ends. The germline V gene encodes CDR1 KGHSH and CDR2 LQKENI. The CDR3 contains 14 residues. The CDR3 protein is CASSPRNSQETQYF. In DNA, the CDR3 is TGTGCCAGCTCACCACGTAACAGCCAAGAGACCCAGTACTTC.

In its sample, this clonotype was seen a few times. The CDR3 DNA reads as TGTGCCAGCAGTGTACCGGGACACAATAACTATGGCTACACCTTC. It codes for CASSVPGHNNYGYTF. J is TRBJ1-2 and V is TRBV28; tentatively, D is TRBD1 (6 bases). Germline V lookup: CDR1 MDHEN, CDR2 SYDVKM. Trimming stripped 5 bases from V and 1 base from J, with 14 bases between. This CDR3 comprises 15 residues.

The chain combines TRBV10-3 with TRBJ2-7; no definite D call. Germline V gene sequence: CDR1 ENHRY, CDR2 SYGVKD. CDR3 length equals 12 residues. V was trimmed by 6 bases and J by 3 bases, leaving 9 bases between them. The CDR3 DNA sequence: TGTGCCATCAGGGACGGAAACTACGAGCAGTACTTC. It translates to CAIRDGNYEQYF.

This clonotype appeared a few times. The chain carries TRBV7-9 and TRBJ1-5; D unclear. CDR1 and CDR2 (germline): SEHNR, FQNEAQ (reference sequence). CDR3 length: 12 amino acids. The ends were cut back, 4 bases at V and 6 bases at J, with 7 bases in the middle. CDR3 nucleotides: TGTGCCAGCAGCTCGGGAGCTCAGCCCCAGCATTTT. This sequence encodes CASSSGAQPQHF. Full variable domain (outside the CDR3, taken from reference TRBV7-9 and TRBJ1-5): DTGVSQNPRHKITKRGQNVTFRCDPISEHNRLYWYRQTLGQGPEFLTYFQNEAQLEKSRLLSDRFSAERPKGSFSTLEIQRTEQGDSAMYLCASSSGAQPQHFGDGTRLSIL.

This clonotype was detected ten times or more. This chain uses TRBV28 with TRBJ1-5, with no clear D. CDR3 length equals 12 residues. The germline gives CDR1 MDHEN, CDR2 SYDVKM. Trimming took 8 bases from V and 5 from J, leaving 10 bases between them. This CDR3 is CASQTYYQPQHF. In nucleotides, the CDR3 is TGTGCCAGCCAAACCTACTATCAGCCCCAGCATTTT.

At least ten counts were recorded for this clonotype. The rearrangement uses TRBV28 and TRBJ2-7; 7 bases fit TRBD1. CDR1 is MDHEN and CDR2 is SYDVKM in the germline V gene. The CDR3 consists of 17 residues. V was clipped by 7 bases and J by 1 base; unmatched bases: 16. CDR3 region: CASTSPRGGRRSYEQYF. The CDR3 nucleotides are TGTGCCAGCACCTCCCCTCGAGGGGGCCGCCGGTCCTACGAGCAGTACTTC. Drawing the rest from reference TRBV28 and TRBJ2-7, the complete variable domain is DVKVTQSSRYLVKRTGEKVFLECVQDMDHENMFWYRQDPGLGLRLIYFSYDVKMKEKGDIPEGYSVSREKKERFSLILESASTNQTSMYLCASTSPRGGRRSYEQYFGPGTRLTVT.

This clonotype was seen only a few times. The chain links TRBV20-1 to TRBJ1-2, with D tentatively TRBD1 (5 bases). From germline, CDR1 is DFQATT and CDR2 SNEGSKA (reference sequence). The CDR3 is 13 residues long. In DNA form, the CDR3 reads TGCAGCCCGTACGGGGACCAGGACTATGGCTACACCTTC. It is translated as CSPYGDQDYGYTF.

This chain uses TRBV15 with TRBJ2-5, with D possibly being TRBD2 (5 bases). This CDR3 contains 15 residues. CDR1 is LNHNV, CDR2 YYDKDF, per germline (reference sequence). V lost 2 bases to trimming and J lost 5 bases, with 15 bases between them. The CDR3 DNA is TGTGCCACCAGCAGAACGACGGGTTCGGGGGAGACCCAGTACTTC. Protein product: CATSRTTGSGETQYF.

Turning to this clonotype: This may come from a read error, since a much larger clone is one base off. CDR3 sequence (DNA): TGTGCCAGCAGCCAAGATCAAGGCAACTATGACTACACCTTC. Its protein is CASSQDQGNYDYTF. The chain has TRBV3-1 and TRBJ1-2; unclear D gene. Germline V lookup: CDR1 LGHDT, CDR2 YNNKEL (reference sequence). The CDR3 runs 14 residues.

This clonotype occurred a few times. A much bigger clone sits one base away, suggesting this may be a read error. The chain links TRBV27 to TRBJ1-1; the D gene is possibly TRBD1 (6 bases). The V end lost 3 bases, the J end lost 3 bases, and 14 bases lay between the germline ends. From germline, CDR1 is MNHEY and CDR2 SMNVEV (reference sequence). The CDR3 loop spans 15 amino acids. The CDR3 DNA follows: TGTGCCAGCAGTTTGATCTGGGGGGCTGACACTGAAGCTTTCTTT. This gives the protein CASSLIWGADTEAFF.

V and J are TRBV7-9 and TRBJ2-1; 11 nucleotides align to TRBD2. Germline V lookup: CDR1 SEHNR, CDR2 FQNEAQ (reference sequence). The V and J ends lost 2 bases and 7 bases, in that order; junction bases with no gene match: 4. The length of the CDR3 is 15 residues. The CDR3 loop reads CASSLRLAGTNEQFF. The CDR3 bases are TGTGCCAGCAGCTTAAGACTAGCGGGAACGAATGAGCAGTTCTTC.

This clonotype was observed at least ten times. The chain links TRBV20-1 to TRBJ2-3; TRBD2 matches at 7 bases. J lost 0 bases, V lost 5 bases, and 5 bases had no gene match. The CDR3 consists of 14 residues. The germline V gene has CDR1 DFQATT and CDR2 SNEGSKA (reference sequence). The CDR3 sequence: CSAPMGGSTDTQYF. For the CDR3, the DNA is TGCAGTGCTCCGATGGGAGGGAGCACAGATACGCAGTATTTT.

The rearrangement uses TRBV6-1 and TRBJ2-7, with unresolved D. The V gene's germline CDR1 is MNHNS and CDR2 SASEGT. The CDR3 contains 15 residues. Trimming removed 2 bases from V and 0 bases from J, with 11 bases in between. The CDR3 coding sequence is TGTGCCAGCAGTGAATATCCGACTCACTCCTACGAGCAGTACTTC. This translates into CASSEYPTHSYEQYF.

The table lists this clonotype with many counts. CDR3 sequence reads: CSAVWGQGLYEQYF. The DNA of the CDR3 is TGCAGTGCTGTGTGGGGCCAGGGCTTGTACGAGCAGTACTTC. The J gene is TRBJ2-7, the V gene TRBV20-1, with TRBD1 as a possible D gene (5 bases). CDR1 DFQATT and CDR2 SNEGSKA come from the germline V gene (reference sequence). CDR3 length: 14 amino acids. The V gene lost 5 bases and the J gene lost 4 bases, with 18 bases spanning the gap.

This chain joins TRBV2 and TRBJ2-1; 7 nucleotides line up with TRBD1. Germline V gives CDR1 SNHLY, CDR2 FYNNEI. This CDR3 has 15 amino acids. V lost 6 bases to trimming and J lost 6 bases; unmatched junction nucleotides: 11. CDR3 sequence: CASRVGTVLANEQFF. The CDR3 nucleotides are TGTGCCAGCAGGGTAGGGACAGTCTTGGCCAATGAGCAGTTCTTC.

J is TRBJ1-6 and V is TRBV28, with a weak D call TRBD1 (5 bases). The CDR3 has 19 residues. With 5 bases removed from V and 0 bases from J, the gap between germline ends came to 20 bases. Germline loops: CDR1 MDHEN, CDR2 SYDVKM. DNA for the CDR3: TGTGCCAGCAGTCCTGCCTGGGGGGGTGGGAGCTCCTATAATTCACCCCTCCACTTT. It is translated as CASSPAWGGGSSYNSPLHF.

Concerning this clonotype itself: This may stem from a read error, because a much larger clone lies one nucleotide away. The V gene is TRBV5-1, the J gene TRBJ2-1, with 14 positions matching TRBD2. The CDR3 has 19 amino acids. Germline V gene sequence: CDR1 SGHRS, CDR2 YFSETQ. For the CDR3, the DNA is TGCGTCAGCAGCGAGGGACTAGCGGGAGTGGGTAGATCCTACAATGAGCAGTTCTTC. Translated: CVSSEGLAGVGRSYNEQFF.

This clonotype was counted only a few times. The rearrangement uses TRBV27 and TRBJ1-4; D unresolved. Germline V gene lookup returns CDR1 MNHEY and CDR2 SMNVEV (reference sequence). V shed 0 bases and J shed 8 bases, with 13 bases lying between them. The CDR3 has 15 amino acids. The DNA for the CDR3 is TGTGCCAGCAGTTTATCCAGGAGGACTGAGGAAAAACTGTTTTTT. Translation gives CASSLSRRTEEKLFF.

This clonotype was counted at least ten times. The gene calls are TRBV6-2 or TRBV6-3 and TRBJ2-7; TRBD2 might be the D (6 bases). The CDR3 contains 16 residues. Germline CDR1 reads MNHEY; CDR2 reads SVGEGT. Trimming removed 0 bases at V and 2 bases at J, with 14 bases between. The DNA for the CDR3 is TGTGCCAGCAGTTACTCGATGGGACTCTCAACCTACGAGCAGTACTTC. Its translation is CASSYSMGLSTYEQYF.

In its sample, this clonotype was seen a few times. This sequence joins TRBV4-1 and TRBJ2-7; no reliable D call. The V gene lost 5 bases and the J gene lost 3 bases, with 14 bases spanning the gap. This CDR3 has 14 amino acids. Germline CDR1 reads MGHRA; CDR2 reads YSYEKL. DNA for the CDR3: TGCGCCAGCAGCTCCGACACTGGGAACTACGAGCAGTACTTC. It specifies CASSSDTGNYEQYF.

This clonotype occurred a few times. This rearrangement joins TRBV2 to TRBJ2-2; D is possibly TRBD2 (5 bases). CDR1 and CDR2 from the germline V gene are SNHLY and FYNNEI. Trimming removed 6 bases at V and 5 bases at J, with 16 bases between. There are 15 residues in the CDR3. The CDR3 nucleotides are TGTGCCAGCAGGGTCTTATTGGGGAGAACCGGGGAGCTGTTTTTT. Translated, it gives CASRVLLGRTGELFF.

The chain recombines TRBV5-5 with TRBJ2-1, with 11 bases aligning to TRBD2. Trimming cost V 3 bases and J 8 bases; bases outside gene matches: 7. The CDR3 is 15 residues long. Germline CDR1 reads SGHKS; CDR2 reads YYEKEE (reference sequence). Written as DNA, the CDR3 is TGTGCCAGCAGCTGGGGACTAGCGGAGGTGGATGAGCAGTTCTTC. Its protein product is CASSWGLAEVDEQFF.

The genes are TRBV27 and TRBJ2-1, with D possibly matching TRBD2 (5 bases). CDR1 MNHEY and CDR2 SMNVEV come from the germline V gene (reference sequence). The CDR3 has 14 residues. Trimming pared 4 bases from V and 6 bases from J, leaving 13 bases between. The CDR3 sequence is CASSWSREGNEQFF. CDR3 DNA sequence: TGTGCCAGCAGTTGGAGTAGAGAGGGCAATGAGCAGTTCTTC.

This chain links TRBV3-1 with TRBJ1-1; tentatively, D is TRBD1 (5 bases). This CDR3 region has 14 residues. Trimming stripped 1 base from V and 4 bases from J, with 10 bases between. Germline CDR1 reads LGHDT; CDR2 reads YNNKEL (reference sequence). This chain's CDR3 is CASSQVRGVTEAFF. CDR3 sequence (DNA): TGTGCCAGCAGCCAAGTTAGGGGAGTCACTGAAGCTTTCTTT.

The chain is built from TRBV30 and TRBJ2-1, with a possible D match to TRBD2 (7 bases). Germline V gene data show CDR1 as GTSNPN and CDR2 as SVGIG (reference sequence). CDR3 length: 14 residues. Trimming removed 3 bases at V and 8 bases at J, with 17 bases between. CDR3 DNA sequence: TGTGCCTGGAGCCAAGGGGGAGGGCCGCATGAGCAGTTCTTC. Translated: CAWSQGGGPHEQFF. Full variable domain (rest looked up from reference TRBV30 and TRBJ2-1): SQTIHQWPATLVQPVGSPLSLECTVEGTSNPNLYWYRQAAGRGLQLLFYSVGIGQISSEVPQNLSASRPQDRQFILSSKKLLLSDSGFYLCAWSQGGGPHEQFFGPGTRLTVL.

CDR3 amino acids: CASSQDFRTSTEQYF. CDR3 nucleotides: TGCGCCAGCAGCCAAGATTTCAGGACATCGACCGAGCAGTACTTC. The chain joins TRBV4-1 to TRBJ2-7, with TRBD1 as a possible D gene (5 bases). CDR1 is MGHRA and CDR2 is YSYEKL in the germline V gene. The CDR3 has 15 residues. Trimming shortened V by 0 bases and J by 6 bases, and 15 bases separated the two germline ends.